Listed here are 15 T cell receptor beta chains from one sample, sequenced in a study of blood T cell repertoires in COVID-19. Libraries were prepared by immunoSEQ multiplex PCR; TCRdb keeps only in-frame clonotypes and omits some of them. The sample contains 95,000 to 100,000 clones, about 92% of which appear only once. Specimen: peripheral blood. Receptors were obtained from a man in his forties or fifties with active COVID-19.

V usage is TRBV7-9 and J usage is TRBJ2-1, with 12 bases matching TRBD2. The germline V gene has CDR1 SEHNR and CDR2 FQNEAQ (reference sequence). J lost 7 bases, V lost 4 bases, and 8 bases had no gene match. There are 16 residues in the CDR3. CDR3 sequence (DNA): TGTGCCAGCAGCTCCCCGACTAGCGGGAGAGGTAATGAGCAGTTCTTC. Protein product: CASSSPTSGRGNEQFF.

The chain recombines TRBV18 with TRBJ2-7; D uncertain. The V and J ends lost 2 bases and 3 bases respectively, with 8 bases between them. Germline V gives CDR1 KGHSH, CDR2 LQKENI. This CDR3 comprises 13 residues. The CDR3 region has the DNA TGTGCCAGCTCACCATATCCGGGCTACGAGCAGTACTTC. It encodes CASSPYPGYEQYF.

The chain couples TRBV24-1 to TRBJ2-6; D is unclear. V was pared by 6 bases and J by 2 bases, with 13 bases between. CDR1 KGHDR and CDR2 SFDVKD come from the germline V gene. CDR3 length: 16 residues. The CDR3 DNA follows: TGTGCCACCAGTACAACAGAATTTCCTGGGGCCAACGTCCTGACTTTC. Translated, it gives CATSTTEFPGANVLTF.

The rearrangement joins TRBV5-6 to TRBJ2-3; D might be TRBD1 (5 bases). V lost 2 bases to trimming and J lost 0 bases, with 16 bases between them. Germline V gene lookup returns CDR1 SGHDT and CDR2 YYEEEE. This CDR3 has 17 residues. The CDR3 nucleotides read TGTGCCAGCAGCTTCAAACTCAGGGTATCTAGCACAGATACGCAGTATTTT. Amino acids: CASSFKLRVSSTDTQYF.

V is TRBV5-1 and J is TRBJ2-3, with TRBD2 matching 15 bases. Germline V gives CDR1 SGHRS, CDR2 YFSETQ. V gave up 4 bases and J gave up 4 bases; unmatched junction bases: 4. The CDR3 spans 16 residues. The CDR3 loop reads CASSTGLAGGSDTQYF. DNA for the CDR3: TGCGCCAGCAGCACCGGACTAGCGGGAGGGTCAGATACGCAGTATTTT. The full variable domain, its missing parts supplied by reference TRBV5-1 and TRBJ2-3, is KAGVTQTPRYLIKTRGQQVTLSCSPISGHRSVSWYQQTPGQGLQFLFEYFSETQRNKGNFPGRFSGRQFSNSRSEMNVSTLELGDSALYLCASSTGLAGGSDTQYFGPGTRLTVL.

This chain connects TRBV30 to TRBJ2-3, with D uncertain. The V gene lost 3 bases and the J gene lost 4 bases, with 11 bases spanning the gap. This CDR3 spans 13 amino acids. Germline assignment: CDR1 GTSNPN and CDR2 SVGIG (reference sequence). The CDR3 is CAWSAAPADTQYF. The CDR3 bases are TGTGCCTGGAGCGCGGCCCCTGCAGATACGCAGTATTTT.

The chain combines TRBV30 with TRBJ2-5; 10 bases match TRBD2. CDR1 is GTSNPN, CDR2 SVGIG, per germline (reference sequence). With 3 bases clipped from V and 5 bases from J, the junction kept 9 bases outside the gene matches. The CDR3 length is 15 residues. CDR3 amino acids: CAWSGGLAVLETQYF. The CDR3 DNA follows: TGTGCCTGGAGCGGTGGACTAGCGGTGCTGGAGACCCAGTACTTC.

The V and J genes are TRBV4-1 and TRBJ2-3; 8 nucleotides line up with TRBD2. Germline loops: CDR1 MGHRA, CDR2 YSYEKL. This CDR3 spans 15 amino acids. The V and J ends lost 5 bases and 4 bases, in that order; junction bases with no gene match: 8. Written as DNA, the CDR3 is TGCGCCAGCAGCGCTCCCGGGACTAGGCCAGATACGCAGTATTTT. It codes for CASSAPGTRPDTQYF.

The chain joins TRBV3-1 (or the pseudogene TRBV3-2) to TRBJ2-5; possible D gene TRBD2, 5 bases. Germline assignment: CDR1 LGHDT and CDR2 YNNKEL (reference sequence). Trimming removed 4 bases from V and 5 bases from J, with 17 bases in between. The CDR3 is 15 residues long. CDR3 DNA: TGTGCCAGCAGCCGAAGCGGTTCCCACGGGGAGACCCAGTACTTC. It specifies CASSRSGSHGETQYF.

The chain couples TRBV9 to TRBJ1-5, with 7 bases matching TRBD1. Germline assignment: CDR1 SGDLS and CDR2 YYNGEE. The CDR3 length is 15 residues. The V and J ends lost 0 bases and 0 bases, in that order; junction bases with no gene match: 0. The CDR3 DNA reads TGTGCCAGCAGCGTAGGGGACAGTAGCAATCAGCCCCAGCATTTT. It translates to CASSVGDSSNQPQHF.

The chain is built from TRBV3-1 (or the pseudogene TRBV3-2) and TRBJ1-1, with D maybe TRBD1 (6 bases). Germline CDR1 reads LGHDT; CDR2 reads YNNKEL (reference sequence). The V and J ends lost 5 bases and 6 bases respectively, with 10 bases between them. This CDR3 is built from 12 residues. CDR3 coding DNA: TGTGCCAGCAGCGCAACAGGGCCTGAAGCTTTCTTT. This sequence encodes CASSATGPEAFF.

The CDR3 DNA reads TGTGCCAGCACACACCTGCCCCCCTACGAGCAGTACTTC. Encoded protein: CASTHLPPYEQYF. The chain links TRBV2 to TRBJ2-7; D not certain. CDR3 length: 13 residues. CDR1 is SNHLY, CDR2 FYNNEI, per germline. Trimming removed 7 bases at V and 2 bases at J, with 12 bases between.

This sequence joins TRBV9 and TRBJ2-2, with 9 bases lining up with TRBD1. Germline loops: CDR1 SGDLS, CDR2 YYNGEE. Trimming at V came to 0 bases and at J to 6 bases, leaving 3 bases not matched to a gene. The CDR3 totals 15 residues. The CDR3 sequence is CASSVEGQGPGELFF. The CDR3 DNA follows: TGTGCCAGCAGCGTAGAGGGACAGGGTCCCGGGGAGCTGTTTTTT.

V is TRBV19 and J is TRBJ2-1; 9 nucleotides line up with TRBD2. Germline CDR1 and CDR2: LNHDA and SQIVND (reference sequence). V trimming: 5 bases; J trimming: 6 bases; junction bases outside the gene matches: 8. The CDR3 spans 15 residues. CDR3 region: CASSPPGLAGNEQFF. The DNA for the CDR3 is TGTGCCAGTAGTCCACCGGGACTAGCAGGCAATGAGCAGTTCTTC.

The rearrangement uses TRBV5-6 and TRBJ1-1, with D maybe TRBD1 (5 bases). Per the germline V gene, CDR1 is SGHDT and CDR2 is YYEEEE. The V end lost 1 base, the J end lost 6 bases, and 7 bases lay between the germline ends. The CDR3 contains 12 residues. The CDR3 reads CASSLWGAEAFF. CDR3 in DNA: TGTGCCAGCAGCTTGTGGGGCGCTGAAGCTTTCTTT.